The 14 T cell receptor beta chains below come from one sample, sequenced in a study of beta chain features in type 1 diabetes. Sequenced material consisted of expressed TCRB transcripts (all of the isolated RNA was reverse transcribed). Produced via immunoSEQ multiplex PCR; TCRdb's table is partial and in-frame only. Among 50,000 to 70,000 clones, around half were seen once, and the ten largest hold 2.6%. Study-wide results and caveats: For Type 1 diabetes patients, all four CD4+ subsets carried TCRB CDR3s that were moderately but significantly shorter.

Their target antigens are unknown. The material sequenced was Tregs from blood. These receptors were taken from a woman in her thirties or forties with type 1 diabetes.

J is TRBJ1-5 and V is TRBV7-6, with D possibly matching TRBD1 (6 bases). V gave up 5 bases and J gave up 7 bases, with 12 bases separating them. Germline CDR1 reads SGHVS; CDR2 reads FNYEAQ. The CDR3 has 13 amino acids. CDR3 nucleotide sequence: TGTGCCAGCAGCCCCTTCCAGGGGCAGCCCCAGCATTTT. This codes for CASSPFQGQPQHF.

Turning to this clone: Other DNA sequences within the sample encode an identical CDR3. This rearrangement joins TRBV7-2 to TRBJ2-2; TRBD2 matches 9 bases. The CDR3 spans 16 residues. Trimming removed 5 bases from V and 11 bases from J; junction bases left unmatched: 15. CDR1 and CDR2 from the germline V gene are SGHTA and FQGNSA. This CDR3 reads CASSLVAGAGDGELFF. In nucleotides, the CDR3 is TGTGCCAGCAGCCTTGTAGCGGGAGCGGGAGACGGAGAGCTGTTTTTT. Based on the CDR3 plus reference TRBV7-2 and TRBJ2-2, the full variable domain is GAGVSQSPSNKVTEKGKDVELRCDPISGHTALYWYRQSLGQGLEFLIYFQGNSAPDKSGLPSDRFSAERTGGSVSTLTIQRTQQEDSAVYLCASSLVAGAGDGELFFGEGSRLTVL.

J is TRBJ1-1 and V is TRBV6-1; D might be TRBD1 (6 bases). CDR3 length equals 15 residues. Germline V CDR1 and CDR2: MNHNS, SASEGT. Trimming shortened V by 3 bases and J by 5 bases, and 16 bases separated the two germline ends. The chain's CDR3 is CASSDLGGLKTEAFF. The CDR3 nucleotides are TGTGCCAGCAGTGACCTCGGGGGGCTTAAGACTGAAGCTTTCTTT.

This chain connects TRBV13 to TRBJ2-7; 8 nucleotides align to TRBD1. Trimming at V came to 4 bases and at J to 5 bases, leaving 16 bases not matched to a gene. The CDR3 runs 17 residues. The V gene's germline CDR1 is PRHDT and CDR2 FYEKMQ (reference sequence). CDR3 loop: CASSWGQVIPSFHEQYF. CDR3 coding DNA: TGTGCCAGCAGCTGGGGACAGGTAATCCCCTCATTTCACGAGCAGTACTTC.

The chain links TRBV5-6 to TRBJ2-6; a possible D gene is TRBD1 (5 bases). The CDR3 consists of 16 residues. The germline gives CDR1 SGHDT, CDR2 YYEEEE. V shed 4 bases and J shed 2 bases, with 13 bases lying between them. DNA for the CDR3: TGTGCCAGCAGCGATACACCACAGGCTGGGGCCAACGTCCTGACTTTC. Translation gives CASSDTPQAGANVLTF. Full variable domain (remainder filled in from reference TRBV5-6 and TRBJ2-6): DAGVTQSPTHLIKTRGQQVTLRCSPKSGHDTVSWYQQALGQGPQFIFQYYEEEERQRGNFPDRFSGHQFPNYSSELNVNALLLGDSALYLCASSDTPQAGANVLTFGAGSRLTVL.

The chain has TRBV6-1 and TRBJ2-7; possible D gene TRBD1, 6 bases. The V gene lost 4 bases and the J gene lost 6 bases, with 10 bases spanning the gap. CDR3 length: 12 residues. The germline V gene has CDR1 MNHNS and CDR2 SASEGT. The CDR3 loop reads CASSAQGLEQYF. The CDR3 DNA reads as TGTGCCAGCAGTGCCCAGGGGCTCGAGCAGTACTTC.

This clone showed up just a few times. The chain is built from TRBV18 and TRBJ2-1; D perhaps matches TRBD1 (6 bases). The CDR3 is made up of 14 amino acids. The germline V gene encodes CDR1 KGHSH and CDR2 LQKENI. The V gene lost 8 bases and the J gene lost 4 bases, with 15 bases spanning the gap. CDR3 sequence reads: CASTPGGQYNEQFF. CDR3 nucleotide sequence: TGTGCCAGCACCCCAGGTGGACAGTACAATGAGCAGTTCTTC.

The chain has TRBV7-9 and TRBJ2-1, with TRBD2 as a possible D gene (6 bases). CDR3 size: 15 residues. Germline V CDR1 and CDR2: SEHNR, FQNEAQ (reference sequence). V lost 5 bases to trimming and J lost 2 bases, with 13 bases between them. The CDR3 region is CASSLNGGTYNEQFF. The CDR3 DNA reads as TGTGCCAGCAGCCTGAACGGGGGAACCTACAATGAGCAGTTCTTC.

The chain employs TRBV5-1 and TRBJ2-1; 8 nucleotides agree with TRBD2. J gave up 4 bases and V 4 bases, and 10 bases lay outside the gene matches. The CDR3 consists of 16 residues. Germline V gives CDR1 SGHRS, CDR2 YFSETQ. The CDR3 bases are TGCGCCAGCAGCGTTGACGGTAGCGGGGAGTACAATGAGCAGTTCTTC. Amino acids: CASSVDGSGEYNEQFF.

There are a few counts of this clone. The rearrangement joins TRBV10-3 to TRBJ2-7; tentative D call: TRBD2 (6 bases). The CDR3 is 13 residues long. The germline V gene has CDR1 ENHRY and CDR2 SYGVKD. Trimming stripped 2 bases from V and 9 bases from J, with 14 bases between. CDR3 loop: CAISEMPGAAQYF. The CDR3 region has the DNA TGTGCCATCAGTGAGATGCCGGGAGCGGCGCAGTACTTC.

This clone was found a few times. The genes are TRBV7-2 and TRBJ2-1; 12 nucleotides match TRBD2. The V segment lost 3 bases and the J segment 8 bases; nucleotides outside the gene matches: 8. This CDR3 is 16 amino acids long. Germline CDR1 is SGHTA and CDR2 is FQGNSA. CDR3 in DNA: TGTGCCAGCAGCTTCGACCTAGCGGGAGGGAGCCATGAGCAGTTCTTC. It codes for CASSFDLAGGSHEQFF.

The chain employs TRBV4-1 and TRBJ2-5, with 12 bases identical to TRBD1. This CDR3 is 16 amino acids long. Germline V gene sequence: CDR1 MGHRA, CDR2 YSYEKL. The V segment lost 4 bases and the J segment 5 bases; nucleotides outside the gene matches: 8. Here the CDR3 reads CASSPGTGGKSETQYF. CDR3 nucleotides: TGCGCCAGCAGCCCCGGGACAGGGGGCAAAAGTGAGACCCAGTACTTC.

The chain recombines TRBV6-1 with TRBJ1-5; no definite D call. V lost 8 bases, J lost 4 bases, and 18 bases lay in between. In germline, CDR1 is MNHNS, CDR2 SASEGT. The CDR3 is 15 residues long. CDR3: CASQFGRGGNQPQHF. The CDR3 nucleotides are TGTGCCAGCCAGTTTGGGCGGGGTGGAAATCAGCCCCAGCATTTT.

The chain recombines TRBV4-3 with TRBJ2-6; 7 bases match TRBD2. This CDR3 is 20 amino acids long. The germline gives CDR1 LGHNA, CDR2 YSLEER. J was trimmed by 0 bases and V by 4 bases; bases with no gene match: 15. The CDR3 reads CASSPKIGLAAFSGANVLTF. Here the CDR3 DNA reads TGCGCCAGCAGCCCCAAGATTGGGCTAGCGGCTTTCTCTGGGGCCAACGTCCTGACTTTC.